The 2 T cell receptor beta chains below all came from one sample that was sequenced in a study of shared clonotypes between healthy human individuals. Sequenced by immunoSEQ multiplex PCR; TCRdb stores in-frame clones only, minus some. The data show millions of clones, around 94% seen once. Sequenced sample: naive CD4+ T cells sorted from blood. Specified subset: CD45RA+ positively selected. These receptors all come from a man aged 18 to 29 in good health.

The rearrangement links TRBV6-1 to TRBJ2-5; 7 bases fit TRBD1. The CDR3 sequence is 14 residues long. Germline CDR1 MNHNS, CDR2 SASEGT. V dropped 1 base and J dropped 4; count of bases not matched to a gene: 3. The CDR3 bases are TGTGCCAGCAGTGAAGTCTGGACAGGAGAGACCCAGTACTTC. Translating it yields CASSEVWTGETQYF.

This clone was seen just once. The chain couples TRBV14 to TRBJ2-4; D is perhaps TRBD2 (6 bases). CDR3 length equals 17 residues. Germline V lookup: CDR1 SGHDN, CDR2 FVKESK. V dropped 0 bases and J dropped 4 bases, with 16 bases sitting between them. The CDR3 sequence: CASSQDRPGERKNIQYF. The CDR3 nucleotides read TGTGCCAGCAGCCAAGACCGCCCGGGGGAGAGGAAAAACATTCAGTACTTC.